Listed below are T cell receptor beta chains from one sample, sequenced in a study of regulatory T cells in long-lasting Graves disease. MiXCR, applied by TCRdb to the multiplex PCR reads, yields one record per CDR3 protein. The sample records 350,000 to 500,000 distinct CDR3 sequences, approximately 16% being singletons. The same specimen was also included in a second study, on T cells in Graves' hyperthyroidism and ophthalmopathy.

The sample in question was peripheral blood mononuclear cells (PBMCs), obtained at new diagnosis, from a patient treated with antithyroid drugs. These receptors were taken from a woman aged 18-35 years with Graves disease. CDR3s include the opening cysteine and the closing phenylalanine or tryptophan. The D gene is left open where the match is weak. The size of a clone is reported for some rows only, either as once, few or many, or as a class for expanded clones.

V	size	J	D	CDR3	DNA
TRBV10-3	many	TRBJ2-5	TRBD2	CAISESLAGAGETQYF	TGTGCCATCAGTGAGTCCCTAGCGGGAGCCGGGGAGACCCAGTACTTC
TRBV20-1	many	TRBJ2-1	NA	CSARVGSYNEQFF	TGCAGTGCTAGGGTCGGATCCTACAATGAGCAGTTCTTC
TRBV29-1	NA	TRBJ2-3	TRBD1	CSVEARQGSTDTQYF	TGCAGCGTTGAAGCAAGACAGGGAAGCACAGATACGCAGTATTTT
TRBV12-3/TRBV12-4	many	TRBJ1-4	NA	CASSSRQAGMGEKLFF	TGTGCCAGCAGTTCTCGACAGGCCGGGATGGGTGAAAAACTGTTTTTT
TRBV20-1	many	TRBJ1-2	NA	CSARYGLVGYGYTF	TGCAGTGCTAGATACGGCCTCGTTGGATATGGCTACACCTTC
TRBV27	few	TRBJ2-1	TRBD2	CASRGTSGDEQFF	TGTGCCAGCAGGGGGACTAGTGGGGATGAGCAGTTCTTC
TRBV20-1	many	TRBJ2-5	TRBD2	CSASPTSGKQEETQYF	TGCAGTGCTAGTCCGACTAGCGGAAAGCAGGAAGAGACCCAGTACTTC
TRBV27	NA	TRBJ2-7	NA	CASSSQLLYEQYF	TGTGCCAGCAGTTCACAACTACTCTACGAGCAGTACTTC
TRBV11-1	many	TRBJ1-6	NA	CASSLAAPPGHNSPLHF	TGTGCCAGCAGCTTAGCAGCGCCTCCGGGACACAATTCACCCCTCCACTTT
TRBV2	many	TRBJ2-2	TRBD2	CASRRLAGNTGELFF	TGTGCCAGCAGGAGACTAGCGGGGAACACCGGGGAGCTGTTTTTT
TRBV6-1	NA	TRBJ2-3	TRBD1	CASHRGPGFPDTQYF	TGTGCCAGCCATAGGGGGCCAGGGTTCCCAGATACGCAGTATTTT
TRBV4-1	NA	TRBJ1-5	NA	CASSHRFSGSNQPQHF	TGCGCCAGCAGCCATCGGTTCTCGGGTAGCAATCAGCCCCAGCATTTT
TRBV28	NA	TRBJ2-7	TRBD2	CATRLAGVSYEQYF	TGTGCCACCCGACTAGCGGGAGTATCCTACGAGCAGTACTTC
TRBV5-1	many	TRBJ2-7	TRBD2	CASRNGGLAERVYEQYF	TGCGCCAGCAGAAACGGTGGTCTAGCGGAAAGGGTCTACGAGCAGTACTTC
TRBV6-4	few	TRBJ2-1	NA	CANPGSSDYNEQFF	TGTGCCAACCCCGGCTCTAGCGATTACAATGAGCAGTTCTTC
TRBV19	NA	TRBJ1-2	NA	CASSWVETFVNYGYTF	TGTGCCAGTAGTTGGGTCGAGACATTCGTCAACTATGGCTACACCTTC
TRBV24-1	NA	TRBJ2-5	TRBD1	CATSDWGPTGGVETQYF	TGTGCCACCAGTGATTGGGGCCCGACAGGGGGCGTAGAGACCCAGTACTTC
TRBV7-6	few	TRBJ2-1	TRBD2	CASSRGLLYNEQFF	TGTGCCAGCAGCCGGGGACTACTTTACAATGAGCAGTTCTTC
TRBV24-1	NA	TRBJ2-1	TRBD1	CATSDLRGGTEQFF	TGTGCCACCAGTGATTTGCGAGGGGGCACTGAGCAGTTCTTC
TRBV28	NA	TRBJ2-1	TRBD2	CAGSHTSGAYNEQFF	TGTGCCGGCAGCCATACTAGCGGCGCTTACAATGAGCAGTTCTTC
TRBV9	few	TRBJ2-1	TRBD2	CASSVALLSGGGEQFF	TGTGCCAGCAGCGTAGCCCTATTGAGCGGGGGGGGTGAGCAGTTCTTC
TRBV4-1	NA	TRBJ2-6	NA	CASSHGTYTRISGANVLTF	TGCGCCAGCAGCCATGGGACATATACCAGGATCTCTGGGGCCAACGTCCTGACTTTC
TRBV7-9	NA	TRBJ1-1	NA	CASSLVQSNTEAFF	TGTGCCAGCAGCTTAGTTCAATCGAACACTGAAGCTTTCTTT
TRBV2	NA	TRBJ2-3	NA	CASSLIGDTDMQYF	TGTGCCAGCAGTTTAATAGGGGACACAGATATGCAGTATTTT
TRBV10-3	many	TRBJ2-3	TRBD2	CASAGEPTDTQYF	TGTGCCTCGGCGGGAGAACCCACAGATACGCAGTATTTT
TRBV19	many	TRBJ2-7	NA	CASSITSAEPQYF	TGTGCCAGTAGTATAACCAGCGCCGAGCCGCAGTACTTC
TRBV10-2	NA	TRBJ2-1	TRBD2	CASRETSGVYNEQFF	TGCGCCAGCAGGGAGACTAGCGGGGTCTACAATGAGCAGTTCTTC
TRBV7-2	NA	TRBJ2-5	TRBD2	CASSLGAGEPQETQYF	TGTGCCAGCAGCTTAGGAGCGGGAGAGCCCCAAGAGACCCAGTACTTC
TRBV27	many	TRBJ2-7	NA	CASSLLGAGQEEQYF	TGTGCCAGCAGTTTATTGGGGGCCGGGCAGGAAGAGCAGTACTTC